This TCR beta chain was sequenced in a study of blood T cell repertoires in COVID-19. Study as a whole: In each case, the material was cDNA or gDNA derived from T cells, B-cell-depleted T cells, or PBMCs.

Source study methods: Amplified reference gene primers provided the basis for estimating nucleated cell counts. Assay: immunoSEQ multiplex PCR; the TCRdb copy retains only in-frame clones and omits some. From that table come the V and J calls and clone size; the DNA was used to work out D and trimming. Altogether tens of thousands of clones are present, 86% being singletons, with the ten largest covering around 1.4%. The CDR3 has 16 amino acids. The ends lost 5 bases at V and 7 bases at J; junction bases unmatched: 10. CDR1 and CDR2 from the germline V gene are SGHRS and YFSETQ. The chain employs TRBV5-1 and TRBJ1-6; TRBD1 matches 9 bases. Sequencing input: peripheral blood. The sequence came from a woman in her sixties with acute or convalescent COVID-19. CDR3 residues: CASRQGPGQGNSPLHF. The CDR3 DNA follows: TGCGCCAGCAGACAGGGACCGGGACAGGGAAATTCACCCCTCCACTTT.